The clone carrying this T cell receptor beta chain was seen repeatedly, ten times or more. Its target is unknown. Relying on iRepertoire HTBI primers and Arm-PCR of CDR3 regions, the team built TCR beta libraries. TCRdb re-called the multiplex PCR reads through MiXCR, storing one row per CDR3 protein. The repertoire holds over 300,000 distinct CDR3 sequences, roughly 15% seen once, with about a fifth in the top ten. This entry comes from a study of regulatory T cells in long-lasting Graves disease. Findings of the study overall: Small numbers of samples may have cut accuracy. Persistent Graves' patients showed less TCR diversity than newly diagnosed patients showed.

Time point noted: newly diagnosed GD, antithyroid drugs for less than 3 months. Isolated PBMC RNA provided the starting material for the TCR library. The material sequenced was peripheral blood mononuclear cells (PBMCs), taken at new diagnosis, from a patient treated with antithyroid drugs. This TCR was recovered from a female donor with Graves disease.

The CDR3 DNA is TGCAGCGTTGAGGGTCGGGGGGAGGACACTGAAGCTTTCTTT. Protein product: CSVEGRGEDTEAFF. The chain is built from TRBV29-1 and TRBJ1-1; D perhaps matches TRBD1 (5 bases). Germline CDR1 SQVTM, CDR2 ANQGSEA. The CDR3 sequence is 14 residues long. The V end was cut by 3 bases, the J end by 3 bases, with 14 bases between.